This passage covers 15 T cell receptor beta chains from one sample sequenced in a study of tumor and adjacent non-tumor tissue in lung cancer. No cell sorting was done before RNA was extracted from the tissue. This non-tumor lung sample came from over 3 cm beyond the tumor edge. TCRbeta libraries were built with three rounds of nested PCR, modified from ARM-PCR. TCRdb itself ran the multiplex PCR reads through MiXCR, one entry per CDR3 protein. The sample has some 68,000 distinct CDR3 sequences; roughly three quarters are singletons. Material for sequencing was distant non-tumor lung tissue. These receptors all stem from a man aged 60 to 75 with non-small cell lung cancer.

Points on this clonotype: The germline gene is not matched at one end of the junction; a read error may be the cause. This rearrangement joins TRBV6-5 to TRBJ2-5, with D hard to call. The germline gives CDR1 MNHEY, CDR2 SVGAGI. The CDR3 spans 12 residues. The CDR3 nucleotides read TGTGCCAGCGCCTCGGGCGGTGAGACCCAGCATTTC. Its protein is CASASGGETQHF.

As to this clonotype: It is likely a read error, because the conserved phenylalanine at the end of the CDR3 is missing. The V gene is TRBV6-2 or TRBV6-3, the J gene TRBJ2-3; 7 nucleotides line up with TRBD2. The trim removed 4 bases at V and 3 bases at J, leaving 10 bases unmatched. This CDR3 has 16 amino acids. Germline CDR1 is MNHEY and CDR2 is SVGEGT. For the CDR3, the DNA is TGTGCCAGCAGTTCCCATCAGGCGGGAGTTACAGATACGCAGTATCTT. Amino acids: CASSSHQAGVTDTQYL.

In the case of this clonotype: The CDR3 does not close with the conserved phenylalanine or tryptophan, likely indicating a read error. The chain combines TRBV4-1 with TRBJ2-1, with unresolved D. Looked up from germline, CDR1 is MGHRA and CDR2 is YSYEKL. The CDR3 runs to 14 residues. Here the CDR3 DNA reads TGCACCACCAGCCAAGAACGCAACTACAATGAGCAGTTCTTA. Translation: CTTSQERNYNEQFL.

This clonotype was detected once. This may be a read error, as it is one base from a much larger clone. The V call is TRBV7-2, the J call TRBJ2-5; D ambiguous. CDR3 length: 13 amino acids. V lost 5 bases and J lost 5, with 12 bases in between. Per germline, CDR1 SGHTA and CDR2 FQGNSA. CDR3 sequence reads: CASSLILRETQYF. Written as DNA, the CDR3 is TGTGCCAGCAGCCTGATCCTTCGGGAGACCCAGTACTTC.

With respect to this clonotype: Sequence at one end of the junction differs from germline and may be a read error. The chain employs TRBV4-1 and TRBJ2-1; D is uncertain. This CDR3 comprises 17 residues. Germline V lookup: CDR1 MGHRA, CDR2 YSYEKL. The CDR3 DNA reads TGCGCCAACAGCCAACCTCGACTGGTAAGGTCCTACAATGAGCAGTTCTTC. It is translated as CANSQPRLVRSYNEQFF.

To note about this clonotype: One junction end does not reproduce the germline sequence, and a read error may be involved. The rearrangement joins TRBV6-5 to TRBJ1-1; 9 bases line up with TRBD1. This CDR3 has 15 residues. Germline CDR1 is MNHEY and CDR2 is SVGAGI. CDR3 in DNA: TGTGCCAGCAGTTACACCACAGGGGGCGTAAGCGAAGCTTTCTTC. It codes for CASSYTTGGVSEAFF.

The V call is TRBV6-5, the J call TRBJ1-1, with D tentatively TRBD1 (6 bases). V was clipped by 5 bases and J by 0 bases, with 16 bases between them. The germline V gene has CDR1 MNHEY and CDR2 SVGAGI. CDR3 length: 16 residues. CDR3 sequence reads: CASSHYLGDMNTEAFF. The CDR3 DNA is TGTGCCAGCAGTCACTACCTGGGGGACATGAACACTGAAGCTTTCTTT.

Of note for this clonotype: Possible read error: a much larger clone is one base away. The genes are TRBV19 and TRBJ2-7; 8 bases map to TRBD1. The better agreement between TRBJ2-1 and the DNA end casts doubt on the J call. The germline V gene has CDR1 LNHDA and CDR2 SQIVND (reference sequence). The CDR3 sequence is 14 residues long. In DNA, the CDR3 is TGTGCCAGTAGTATAAGGCAGGGGGCCTACGAGCAGTTCTTC. Translation gives CASSIRQGAYEQFF.

Concerning this clonotype itself: One junction end does not reproduce the germline sequence, and a read error may be involved. The J gene is TRBJ2-5, the V gene TRBV29-1; perhaps TRBD2 as D (5 bases). CDR3 length equals 12 residues. Germline CDR1 SQVTM, CDR2 ANQGSEA. The CDR3 region has the DNA TGCGGCGTCTTCCGGGGTGGGGAGACCCAGTACTTC. Amino acid sequence: CGVFRGGETQYF.

Points on this clonotype: Because the CDR3 is missing its conserved closing phenylalanine or tryptophan, this is likely a read error. This chain joins TRBV4-2 and TRBJ1-5; D ambiguous. Looked up from germline, CDR1 is LGHNA and CDR2 is YNFKEQ. V was pared by 3 bases and J by 10 bases, with 19 bases between. The CDR3 covers 15 residues. In DNA, the CDR3 is TGTGCCAGCAGCCAGACCGGGATAGGCAAGCAACCCCAGCATCTT. Translating it yields CASSQTGIGKQPQHL.

This clonotype was counted ten times or more. The chain has TRBV10-2 and TRBJ2-1; 12 positions match TRBD2. The junction had 6 bases not matched to a gene; V was cut back by 4 bases and J by 8 bases. The CDR3 loop spans 15 amino acids. CDR1 is WSHSY and CDR2 is SAAADI in the germline V gene. For the CDR3, the DNA is TGCGCCAGCAGTGCGACTAGCGGGAGAAGCGATGAGCAGTTCTTC. Its protein product is CASSATSGRSDEQFF.

Worth noting for this clonotype: Compared with germline, one end of the junction differs, possibly owing to a read error. The chain combines TRBV6-5 with TRBJ2-7; 9 bases map to TRBD1. CDR1 and CDR2 (germline): MNHEY, SVGAGI. The CDR3 totals 17 residues. CDR3 DNA: TGTGCCAGCAGCAACCGGGACAGGGATACACTTACCTACGAACAGTACTTC. Its protein is CASSNRDRDTLTYEQYF.

With respect to this clonotype: Its ends do not fully match the called genes, so a read error is possible. The rearrangement links TRBV6-2 or TRBV6-3 to TRBJ2-7; D may be TRBD2 (6 bases). The V gene's germline CDR1 is MNHEY and CDR2 SVGEGT. The CDR3 totals 15 residues. CDR3 DNA: TGTGCCAGCAGTCTGCTAGCGTCCAACTCCTACGACCAGTACTTT. It yields the protein CASSLLASNSYDQYF.

Note on this clonotype: The junction shows a germline mismatch at one end, possibly a read error. This chain uses TRBV6-2 or TRBV6-3 with TRBJ2-5; maybe TRBD1 (6 bases). CDR1 is MNHEY, CDR2 SVGEGT, per germline. The CDR3 is 14 amino acids. The DNA of the CDR3 is TGCGCCAGCAGTAAACCCGTCAGGGGAGAGACCCAGTACTTC. It yields the protein CASSKPVRGETQYF.

Details on this clonotype: At one end the junction does not follow the germline gene, possibly because of a read error. This chain connects TRBV20-1 to TRBJ2-1; D possibly corresponds to TRBD2 (6 bases). There are 15 residues in the CDR3. Germline CDR1 and CDR2: DFQATT and SNEGSKA (reference sequence). CDR3 residues: CSARLAGGGSNEQLF. The CDR3 bases are TGCAGTGCTAGATTAGCCGGGGGAGGCTCGAATGAGCAGCTCTTC.